This TCR beta chain is from a study of graft-versus-host responses after intestinal transplantation. Study-wide context: In this cohort, recipients had multivisceral, liver-intestinal, or isolated intestinal transplants. Each patient got anti-thymocyte globulin induction, then tacrolimus and steroids for about 3 years.

Clones were read by immunoSEQ multiplex PCR, and TCRdb kept only the in-frame ones, dropping some. The sample contains approximately 90,000 clones, 92% of which appear only once. The length of the CDR3 is 18 residues. J was trimmed by 2 bases and V by 3 bases; bases with no gene match: 10. Germline V gene lookup returns CDR1 PRHDT and CDR2 FYEKMQ (reference sequence). Findings and caveats of the study: Among recipient marrow samples, GvH clones were found; some appeared first in ileum or blood. The study associated peak circulating GvH clone levels with early post-transplant HvG declines.

Notes on this clone: What it recognizes is unknown.

The sample consisted of unstimulated CD8+ T cells sorted from spleen or lymph node cells, taken before transplant. The chain links TRBV13 to TRBJ2-3; TRBD1 matches 11 bases. The TCR sequence derives from a human donor who was the organ donor for an intestinal transplant. CDR3: CASSFGAGQGVFTDTQYF. The DNA for the CDR3 is TGTGCCAGCAGCTTTGGGGCGGGACAGGGGGTTTTCACAGATACGCAGTATTTT. Drawing the rest from reference TRBV13 and TRBJ2-3, the complete variable domain is AAGVIQSPRHLIKEKRETATLKCYPIPRHDTVYWYQQGPGQDPQFLISFYEKMQSDKGSIPDRFSAQQFSDYHSELNMSSLELGDSALYFCASSFGAGQGVFTDTQYFGPGTRLTVL.